Described below is a single TCR beta chain sequence and its context. Its antigen specificity is not known. No base qualities exist here, and no much larger clone lies one base off it. The data originate from a study of preoperative IRX-2 immunotherapy in early breast cancer (dated by TCRdb to about 2019). In the paper's terms, the treatment or condition label means: preoperative locoregional IRX-2 cytokine immunotherapy. The samples were obtained from a phase Ib study that tested preoperative, locoregional IRX-2 cytokine immunotherapy designed to prime immune responses. Patients with early-stage breast cancer who were given IRX-2 before surgery served as donors. There are 14 amino acids in the CDR3, from cysteine to phenylalanine inclusive. Only the CDR3 region is kept as DNA, spanning 42 bases read in frame from base 1. The V and J ends are trimmed by 0 bases and 2 bases, leaving 8 bases between them. From a lookup of the germline V gene (reference sequence), CDR1 and CDR2 are MNHNY and SVGAGI.

Library preparation used the immunoSEQ multiplex PCR assay. The immuneACCESS repertoire file appears here via TCRdb, limited to in-frame rearrangements. These files lack a portion of the clones; in checked studies, under half of the deficit traces to unresolved V genes, and the cause of the others is not known. The sample contains roughly 14,000 clones, roughly 90% of them found a single time. Approximately 30% of the sample belongs to the ten largest clones. The receptor's source is a human donor with breast cancer. This specimen was acquired from a patient treated with IRX-2 immunotherapy. The chain is encoded by TRBV6-6 joined to TRBJ2-7; the D match is possibly TRBD1 or TRBD2, with 5 bases aligned in each. The CDR3 loop reads CASSYSEGPYEQYF. At the DNA level, the sequence is TGTGCCAGCAGTTACTCAGAGGGGCCCTACGAGCAGTACTTC.